Listed here are 25 T cell receptor beta chains from one sample, sequenced in a study of tumor and adjacent non-tumor tissue in lung cancer. The template was RNA from unsorted bulk tissue. This non-tumor lung sample came from over 3 cm beyond the tumor edge. TCRbeta libraries were built with three rounds of nested PCR, modified from ARM-PCR. TCRdb analysed the multiplex PCR reads with MiXCR anew, one entry per CDR3 protein. The sample has about 50,000 distinct CDR3 sequences, 74% seen once. What was sequenced was distant non-tumor lung tissue. The receptors were gathered from an older woman with non-small cell lung cancer.

The sample holds one count of this clonotype. At one of its ends the junction is not consistent with the germline gene, which may arise from a read error. The chain links TRBV11-3 to TRBJ1-3; D might be TRBD1 (5 bases). The CDR3 totals 11 residues. Germline values: CDR1 SGHNT, CDR2 YENEEA. The CDR3 reads CASSMEDTIFF. CDR3 nucleotide sequence: TGTGCCAGCAGCATGGAGGACACCATATTTTTT.

Details on this clonotype: Germline and junction disagree at one end, which may indicate a read error. CDR3 DNA: TGTGCCTGCAGTTTGTGGCATGGGAATTCACCCCTCCACTTT. Translating it yields CACSLWHGNSPLHF. The V gene is TRBV12-3 or TRBV12-4, the J gene TRBJ1-6; D remains ambiguous. CDR3 length equals 14 residues.

As concerns this clonotype: A much larger clone differs by one base, so this may be a read error. CDR3 protein: CASRIGRRRGRGTDTQYF. DNA for the CDR3: TGTGCCAGCAGAATAGGAAGGAGAAGGGGTCGCGGCACAGATACGCAGTATTTT. This chain links TRBV28 with TRBJ2-3, with D possibly matching TRBD1 (5 bases). The V gene lost 6 bases and the J gene lost 1 base, with 23 bases spanning the gap. Germline CDR1 reads MDHEN; CDR2 reads SYDVKM. The CDR3 has 18 residues.

This clonotype was counted between two and nine times. V usage is TRBV7-9 and J usage is TRBJ2-5, with TRBD2 matching over 12 bases. The CDR3 contains 16 residues. Germline CDR1 is SEHNR and CDR2 is FQNEAQ (reference sequence). With 4 bases clipped from V and 1 base from J, the junction kept 4 bases outside the gene matches. The chain's CDR3 is CASSSTSGGLQETQYF. CDR3 bases: TGTGCCAGCAGCTCCACTAGCGGGGGGCTCCAAGAGACCCAGTACTTC.

As to this clonotype: This may arise from a read error, as a much more abundant clone is one base away. CDR3 in DNA: TGCAGTGCTGAAGGACAGGGGATCGGCTACACCTTC. Translated: CSAEGQGIGYTF. The gene calls are TRBV20-1 and TRBJ1-2, with 9 bases identical to TRBD1. V dropped 5 bases and J dropped 8; count of bases not matched to a gene: 6. Germline V CDR1 and CDR2: DFQATT, SNEGSKA (reference sequence). CDR3 length: 12 residues.

With respect to this clonotype: Relative to the germline gene, one junction end is altered; a read error may explain this. V and J are TRBV6-6 and TRBJ2-1; 7 bases are a match to TRBD2. Germline lookup yields CDR1 MNHNY and CDR2 SVGAGI (reference sequence). This CDR3 has 15 residues. CDR3 DNA sequence: TGTGCCAGCACCGACCGGGGGGTACCGTACAACGAGCAGTTCTTC. Protein sequence: CASTDRGVPYNEQFF.

Comments on this clonotype: Relative to the germline gene, one junction end is altered; a read error may explain this. The rearrangement uses TRBV29-1 and TRBJ2-3; D call uncertain. The CDR3 has 16 residues. Germline V CDR1 and CDR2: SQVTM, ANQGSEA. The CDR3 nucleotides read TGCAGCGTTGAAGGGGGTCCCTCTTCTCGCACAGATATGCAGTATTTT. It encodes CSVEGGPSSRTDMQYF.

This clonotype was seen a handful of times. This rearrangement joins TRBV20-1 to TRBJ2-1; D remains ambiguous. The CDR3 runs to 15 residues. The ends were cut back, 0 bases at V and 0 bases at J, with 9 bases in the middle. Germline lookup yields CDR1 DFQATT and CDR2 SNEGSKA (reference sequence). The CDR3 region has the DNA TGCAGTGCTAGAGATGACCACCGCTCCTACAATGAGCAGTTCTTC. It translates to CSARDDHRSYNEQFF.

The chain uses TRBV5-4 and TRBJ2-5, with D possibly matching TRBD2 (5 bases). This CDR3 is built from 15 residues. Looked up from germline, CDR1 is SGHNT and CDR2 is YYREEE (reference sequence). The CDR3 region has the DNA TGTGTCAGTAGCGCTGACGGACCAAAAAGGGAGACCCAGTACTTC. Its translation: CVSSADGPKRETQYF. The variable domain in full, completed from reference TRBV5-4 and TRBJ2-5, reads ETGVTQSPTHLIKTRGQQVTLRCSSQSGHNTVSWYQQALGQGPQFIFQYYREEENGRGNFPPRFSGLQFPNYSSELNVNALELDDSALYLCVSSADGPKRETQYFGPGTRLLVL.

As concerns this clonotype: At one end, the junction sequence differs from germline, possibly due to a read error. This rearrangement joins TRBV6-6 to TRBJ2-7; possibly TRBD1 or TRBD2 for D (5 bases each). CDR1 and CDR2 from the germline V gene are MNHNY and SVGAGI (reference sequence). The CDR3 sequence is 15 residues long. The chain's CDR3 is CASSRHTRGDYKQYF. The CDR3 nucleotides read TGTGCCAGCAGTCGCCATACAAGGGGAGACTACAAGCAGTACTTC.

As to this clonotype: Compared with germline, one end of the junction differs, possibly owing to a read error. V and J are TRBV7-8 and TRBJ2-1, with D possibly being TRBD2 (6 bases). The CDR3 is 15 residues long. CDR1 is SGHVS, CDR2 FQNEAQ, per germline. The CDR3 DNA reads TGTGCCAGGAGCTGCGGGAAGGCTAGCTCGGGAAAGCAGTTCTTC. This translates into CARSCGKASSGKQFF.

The chain is built from TRBV20-1 and TRBJ2-1, with TRBD2 as a possible D gene (6 bases). Trimming left V 3 bases short and J 7 bases short, with 22 bases between. The germline V gene has CDR1 DFQATT and CDR2 SNEGSKA (reference sequence). This CDR3 has 16 residues. CDR3 nucleotides: TGCAGTGCTAGCCCTGGCCATTCTAGCGACTATAATGAGCAGTTCTTC. Translation: CSASPGHSSDYNEQFF.

As for this clonotype: The final CDR3 position lacks the conserved phenylalanine or tryptophan, pointing to a likely read error. The V and J genes are TRBV6-2 or TRBV6-3 and TRBJ2-1; D remains unclear. Trimming shortened V by 9 bases and J by 1 base, and 13 bases separated the two germline ends. Germline-derived CDR1 and CDR2 are MNHEY and SVGEGT. The CDR3 has 14 residues. The CDR3: CASSPAVSYNEQFL. In DNA form, the CDR3 reads TGTGCCAGTAGTCCCGCGGTTTCCTACAATGAGCAGTTCTTA.

This chain uses TRBV5-5 with TRBJ2-7, with TRBD1 as a possible D gene (6 bases). Germline loops: CDR1 SGHKS, CDR2 YYEKEE (reference sequence). Trimming took off 2 bases at V and 0 bases at J, with 21 bases between the two ends. The CDR3 consists of 18 residues. Here the CDR3 reads CASSLRGFGQGSSYEQYF. The CDR3 nucleotides are TGTGCCAGCAGCTTACGGGGTTTTGGGCAGGGGAGCTCCTACGAGCAGTACTTC.

In the case of this clonotype: The CDR3 carries no conserved terminal phenylalanine or tryptophan, so it likely arises from a read error. In nucleotides, the CDR3 is TGTCCCGGCAGCTTAGTACGGGACAGCCCGCATGGCTACACCCTC. It codes for CPGSLVRDSPHGYTL. V and J are TRBV11-2 and TRBJ1-2; 7 bases are a match to TRBD1. CDR1 is SGHAT and CDR2 is FQNNGV in the germline V gene. CDR3 length equals 15 residues.

This clonotype was observed at least ten times. The genes are TRBV4-2 and TRBJ2-2, with TRBD2 identical over 9 bases. This CDR3 spans 16 amino acids. Germline V gene data show CDR1 as LGHNA and CDR2 as YNFKEQ. The J segment lost 4 bases and the V segment lost 1 base, leaving 4 bases of the junction unmatched. CDR3 protein: CASSQAAREGTGELFF. In DNA, the CDR3 is TGTGCCAGCAGCCAAGCGGCGCGGGAGGGCACCGGGGAGCTGTTTTTT.

This clonotype was counted only a few times. One end of the junction fails to match germline, which may point to a read error. The chain has TRBV12-3 or TRBV12-4 and TRBJ2-3; 7 bases align to TRBD2. This CDR3 is built from 16 residues. CDR3 protein: CASSFDRAGGTDTQYF. For the CDR3, the DNA is TGTGCCAGTAGTTTTGACCGGGCGGGAGGCACAGATACGCAGTATTTT.

This clonotype was detected a few times. This chain joins TRBV9 and TRBJ2-2; the D gene is possibly TRBD2 (5 bases). This CDR3 contains 18 residues. Germline values: CDR1 SGDLS, CDR2 YYNGEE. The V end was cut by 4 bases, the J end by 6 bases, with 25 bases between. The CDR3 DNA sequence: TGTGCCAGCAGCCCCGGCGGGTCTCTGGGTGTCGGCGCCGGGGAGCTGTTTTTT. Residues: CASSPGGSLGVGAGELFF.

The gene calls are TRBV6-2 or TRBV6-3 and TRBJ2-2, with D hard to call. The CDR3 is 17 residues long. V gave up 2 bases and J gave up 3 bases, with 16 bases separating them. Per the germline V gene, CDR1 is MNHEY and CDR2 is SVGEGT. CDR3 nucleotides: TGTGCCAGCAGTTACATCCAACAGTGGGCCGACACCGGGGAGCTGTTTTTT. Translating gives CASSYIQQWADTGELFF.

About this clonotype itself: A read error may produce the germline difference seen at one junction end. V gene TRBV12-3 or TRBV12-4 combines with J gene TRBJ2-1, with a tentative D call TRBD2 (5 bases). This CDR3 is built from 14 residues. The CDR3 region has the DNA TGTACCAGCACCCCTTCTCGGGGAGATAATGAGCAGTTCTTC. Its translation: CTSTPSRGDNEQFF.

This clonotype was counted ten times or more. The rearrangement links TRBV5-6 to TRBJ2-2, with a possible D match to TRBD2 (5 bases). The V and J ends lost 5 bases and 3 bases respectively, with 14 bases between them. The germline V gene has CDR1 SGHDT and CDR2 YYEEEE. CDR3 size: 15 residues. CDR3 sequence: CASRGYGKDTGELFF. CDR3 coding DNA: TGTGCCAGCAGGGGATACGGGAAAGACACCGGGGAGCTGTTTTTT. Combining the CDR3 with reference TRBV5-6 and TRBJ2-2 gives the whole variable domain DAGVTQSPTHLIKTRGQQVTLRCSPKSGHDTVSWYQQALGQGPQFIFQYYEEEERQRGNFPDRFSGHQFPNYSSELNVNALLLGDSALYLCASRGYGKDTGELFFGEGSRLTVL.

A note on this clonotype: This CDR3 fails to terminate in the conserved phenylalanine or tryptophan, so it likely reflects a read error. The V call is TRBV4-3, the J call TRBJ2-1; no clear D gene. CDR3 length: 16 amino acids. Germline V gene sequence: CDR1 LGHNA, CDR2 YSLEER. The CDR3 here is CASSHLTGGNYNEQFY. CDR3 in DNA: TGCGCCAGTAGCCATCTGACTGGCGGCAACTACAATGAGCAGTTCTAC.

Of note for this clonotype: A much larger clone lies a single base off, so this may be a read error. For the CDR3, the DNA is TGTGCCAGCAGTTCGGACTGGGGGGCCTACGAGCTGTACTTC. Translated: CASSSDWGAYELYF. V and J are TRBV28 and TRBJ2-7, with D possibly called TRBD1 or TRBD2 (6 bases each). The CDR3 runs to 14 residues. Germline-derived CDR1 and CDR2 are MDHEN and SYDVKM.

As to this clonotype: This may be a read error, as it is one base from a much larger clone. The chain recombines TRBV7-9 with TRBJ2-7, with 8 bases identical to TRBD1. The germline V gene has CDR1 SEHNR and CDR2 FQNEAQ (reference sequence). The CDR3 contains 14 residues. The CDR3 coding sequence is TGTGCCAGCAGCATAGCTTCGACAGGGGTAGAGCAGTACTTC. Encoded protein: CASSIASTGVEQYF.

A remark on this clonotype: The junction does not match germline at one end; this may be a read error. The chain recombines TRBV4-1 with TRBJ1-2; 8 bases match TRBD1. This CDR3 comprises 15 residues. CDR1 is MGHRA and CDR2 is YSYEKL in the germline V gene. CDR3 residues: CASNQDSETGAGYTF. The DNA of the CDR3 is TGCGCCAGCAACCAAGATTCGGAGACAGGGGCCGGTTACACCTTC.